The 25 T cell receptor beta chains given below trace back to one sample, sequenced in a study of blood T cell repertoires in COVID-19. Sequencing was performed with immunoSEQ multiplex PCR; in TCRdb, only in-frame clones are kept and a portion is missing. The sample has about 110,000 clones; 88% are singletons. The sequencing input was peripheral blood. The receptors originated from a human donor in a cohort sampled during active COVID-19.

CDR3 sequence (DNA): TGTGCCAGCAGTCGGACACCATCCGAGGCCAACTATGGCTACACCTTC. Amino acid sequence: CASSRTPSEANYGYTF. J is TRBJ1-2 and V is TRBV6-2 or TRBV6-3, with D maybe TRBD1 (5 bases). Trimming removed 5 bases from V and 2 bases from J, with 18 bases in between. The CDR3 totals 16 residues. Looked up from germline, CDR1 is MNHEY and CDR2 is SVGEGT.

The chain combines TRBV2 with TRBJ2-7; a possible D gene is TRBD2 (5 bases). CDR3 length: 12 amino acids. Germline V gene data show CDR1 as SNHLY and CDR2 as FYNNEI. V lost 8 bases to trimming and J lost 2 bases, with 10 bases between them. In DNA, the CDR3 is TGTGCCAGCTCGGGAACCCCCTACGAGCAGTACTTC. It translates to CASSGTPYEQYF.

CDR3 DNA: TGTGCCAGCAGTTTAAGGGAGCGCAACGAGCAGTACTTC. Its translation: CASSLRERNEQYF. The chain is built from TRBV27 and TRBJ2-7; tentatively, D is TRBD2 (5 bases). This CDR3 spans 13 amino acids. Trimming shortened V by 2 bases and J by 5 bases, and 10 bases separated the two germline ends. Germline V CDR1 and CDR2: MNHEY, SMNVEV (reference sequence).

The chain recombines TRBV6-1 with TRBJ1-5, with D possibly matching TRBD1 (6 bases). With 2 bases removed from V and 2 bases from J, the gap between germline ends came to 10 bases. Germline assignment: CDR1 MNHNS and CDR2 SASEGT. This CDR3 is built from 15 residues. The CDR3 reads CASSEQGLGNQPQHF. In DNA, the CDR3 is TGTGCCAGCAGTGAACAGGGGCTCGGCAATCAGCCCCAGCATTTT.

The chain uses TRBV6-5 and TRBJ2-1; D remains ambiguous. Looked up from germline, CDR1 is MNHEY and CDR2 is SVGAGI. V was shortened by 0 bases and J by 9 bases, with 15 bases between the two germline ends. The CDR3 extends over 15 amino acids. In nucleotides, the CDR3 is TGTGCCAGCAGTTACTCGATCGGCTCCAACAGTGAGCAGTTCTTC. This sequence encodes CASSYSIGSNSEQFF.

This chain joins TRBV7-9 and TRBJ2-5, with 12 bases lining up with TRBD2. Germline CDR1 and CDR2: SEHNR and FQNEAQ (reference sequence). The J segment lost 4 bases and the V segment lost 0 bases, leaving 3 bases of the junction unmatched. This CDR3 has 16 residues. CDR3 coding DNA: TGTGCCAGCAGCTTAGCGACTAGCGGGAGTGGAGAGACCCAGTACTTC. Protein: CASSLATSGSGETQYF.

This clone occurred a few times. The V and J genes are TRBV7-3 and TRBJ2-2; 12 bases fit TRBD2. The CDR3 runs to 18 residues. Germline CDR1 and CDR2: SGHTA and FQGTGA. V was pared by 5 bases and J by 4 bases, with 11 bases of the junction left unmatched. CDR3 DNA: TGTGCCAGCAGCGGCCGGACTAGCGGGATATACGGCACCGGGGAGCTGTTTTTT. It translates to CASSGRTSGIYGTGELFF. The variable domain in full, completed from reference TRBV7-3 and TRBJ2-2, reads GAGVSQTPSNKVTEKGKYVELRCDPISGHTALYWYRQSLGQGPEFLIYFQGTGAADDSGLPNDRFFAVRPEGSVSTLKIQRTERGDSAVYLCASSGRTSGIYGTGELFFGEGSRLTVL.

The chain combines TRBV7-8 with TRBJ1-2; TRBD1 might be the D (6 bases). This CDR3 comprises 18 residues. The V gene's germline CDR1 is SGHVS and CDR2 FQNEAQ. Trimming took off 3 bases at V and 0 bases at J, with 20 bases between the two ends. CDR3 in DNA: TGTGCCAGCAGCTTGAGTTTTGGGGGCATTCCTTCTAACTATGGCTACACCTTC. It is translated as CASSLSFGGIPSNYGYTF.

V usage is TRBV6-5 and J usage is TRBJ1-4; a weak D match, TRBD1 (6 bases). There are 13 residues in the CDR3. The V gene's germline CDR1 is MNHEY and CDR2 SVGAGI. The V end was cut by 10 bases, the J end by 7 bases, with 16 bases between. The CDR3 reads CATRDTNSEKLFF. For the CDR3, the DNA is TGTGCCACCAGGGACACGAATTCTGAAAAACTGTTTTTT.

This clone was observed a single time. The chain employs TRBV7-9 and TRBJ2-1; 7 bases are shared with TRBD1. The germline gives CDR1 SEHNR, CDR2 FQNEAQ (reference sequence). The junction had 6 bases not matched to a gene; V was cut back by 8 bases and J by 2 bases. The CDR3 sequence is 14 residues long. This CDR3 is CASVRGPPYNEQFF. In DNA, the CDR3 is TGTGCCAGCGTGAGGGGGCCCCCCTACAATGAGCAGTTCTTC.

The chain has TRBV4-1 and TRBJ2-1, with 14 bases that match TRBD2. Trimming removed 3 bases from V and 0 bases from J; junction bases left unmatched: 4. Looked up from germline, CDR1 is MGHRA and CDR2 is YSYEKL. The CDR3 contains 18 residues. For the CDR3, the DNA is TGCGCCAGCAGCCAGCGACTAGCGGGAGGGCCCTCCTACAATGAGCAGTTCTTC. Its translation: CASSQRLAGGPSYNEQFF.

The chain employs TRBV6-5 and TRBJ2-7, with 11 bases matching TRBD1. Germline V gene data show CDR1 as MNHEY and CDR2 as SVGAGI. This CDR3 spans 14 amino acids. V was pared by 6 bases and J by 2 bases, with 3 bases of the junction left unmatched. CDR3 residues: CASSLGQGAYEQYF. In nucleotides, the CDR3 is TGTGCCAGCAGCCTGGGACAGGGGGCCTACGAGCAGTACTTC.

The V call is TRBV15, the J call TRBJ2-2, with 7 nucleotides matching TRBD1. The CDR3 extends over 16 amino acids. Germline loops: CDR1 LNHNV, CDR2 YYDKDF (reference sequence). V was clipped by 1 base and J by 7 bases; unmatched bases: 9. The CDR3 DNA reads TGTGCCACCAGCAGAGCGACAGGGTTTTTTGGCGGGGAGCTGTTTTTT. Translated, it gives CATSRATGFFGGELFF.

The chain carries TRBV7-9 and TRBJ2-3; D is undetermined. CDR1 SEHNR and CDR2 FQNEAQ come from the germline V gene (reference sequence). The CDR3 has 15 residues. V was cut by 2 bases and J by 2 bases, with 11 bases left in between. This CDR3 is CASSLLADFTDTQYF. The CDR3 coding sequence is TGTGCCAGCAGCTTATTAGCCGATTTCACAGATACGCAGTATTTT.

This chain connects TRBV5-1 to TRBJ1-4; D is perhaps TRBD1 (6 bases). The germline V gene encodes CDR1 SGHRS and CDR2 YFSETQ. The CDR3 spans 15 residues. Trimming stripped 4 bases from V and 0 bases from J, with 10 bases between. CDR3 sequence: CASSPQGATNEKLFF. The CDR3 DNA follows: TGCGCCAGCAGCCCACAGGGTGCAACTAATGAAAAACTGTTTTTT.

This chain links TRBV6-5 with TRBJ2-2, with 8 bases identical to TRBD2. V gave up 1 base and J gave up 5 bases; unmatched junction bases: 3. This CDR3 has 15 residues. Germline CDR1 is MNHEY and CDR2 is SVGAGI. For the CDR3, the DNA is TGTGCCAGCAGTTACTGGAAGCGGGAGACCGGGGAGCTGTTTTTT. This translates into CASSYWKRETGELFF.

This clone occurred once. The chain employs TRBV18 and TRBJ1-1; D possibly corresponds to TRBD1 (6 bases). This CDR3 is 12 amino acids long. V lost 3 bases, J lost 7 bases, and 9 bases lay in between. The germline V gene encodes CDR1 KGHSH and CDR2 LQKENI. CDR3 region: CASSPAGDEAFF. Here the CDR3 DNA reads TGTGCCAGCTCACCCGCAGGGGATGAAGCTTTCTTT.

The chain couples TRBV7-2 to TRBJ1-3; D is perhaps TRBD1 (5 bases). The CDR3 runs to 17 residues. In germline, CDR1 is SGHTA, CDR2 FQGNSA. V lost 5 bases to trimming and J lost 1 base, with 18 bases between them. The CDR3 coding sequence is TGTGCCAGCAGCCCTAGTCTGACAGTTGGATCTGGAAACACCATATATTTT. Protein product: CASSPSLTVGSGNTIYF.

This chain connects TRBV15 to TRBJ1-1; D gene ambiguous. The CDR3 extends over 14 amino acids. Germline loops: CDR1 LNHNV, CDR2 YYDKDF (reference sequence). The V gene lost 5 bases and the J gene lost 2 bases, with 12 bases spanning the gap. CDR3 in DNA: TGTGCCACCAGCCCCACGGGTCAAAACACTGAAGCTTTCTTT. Its translation: CATSPTGQNTEAFF.

This rearrangement joins TRBV6-1 to TRBJ1-6; TRBD1 aligns across 7 bases. CDR1 and CDR2 (germline): MNHNS, SASEGT. This CDR3 is 17 amino acids long. V shed 2 bases and J 6 bases; nucleotides not matched to a gene: 10. The CDR3 region has the DNA TGTGCCAGCAGTGAACGTACCGGGACAGCCACTAATTCACCCCTCCACTTT. It codes for CASSERTGTATNSPLHF.

The CDR3 loop reads CASSPTGGNAEAFF. The CDR3 nucleotides are TGTGCCAGCTCACCAACCGGAGGTAACGCTGAAGCTTTCTTT. This chain links TRBV18 with TRBJ1-1; D unresolved. CDR1 and CDR2 (germline): KGHSH, LQKENI. With 2 bases removed from V and 6 bases from J, the gap between germline ends came to 13 bases. The CDR3 consists of 14 residues.

This chain joins TRBV6-5 and TRBJ1-4; TRBD1 is a possible D gene (5 bases). Looked up from germline, CDR1 is MNHEY and CDR2 is SVGAGI. Trimming stripped 0 bases from V and 8 bases from J, with 13 bases between. The CDR3 is 15 amino acids. The CDR3 sequence: CASSYSAGFDEKLFF. The CDR3 DNA reads as TGTGCCAGCAGTTACTCAGCAGGGTTTGACGAAAAACTGTTTTTT.

This sequence joins TRBV5-6 and TRBJ1-1; D unresolved. Germline assignment: CDR1 SGHDT and CDR2 YYEEEE. V was clipped by 0 bases and J by 3 bases, with 9 bases between them. The CDR3 runs 14 residues. The CDR3 nucleotides are TGTGCCAGCAGCTTGGCCGGGGTCCACACTGAAGCTTTCTTT. Protein sequence: CASSLAGVHTEAFF.

The rearrangement joins TRBV27 to TRBJ1-1, with 7 nucleotides matching TRBD1. Germline V lookup: CDR1 MNHEY, CDR2 SMNVEV (reference sequence). The trim removed 6 bases at V and 4 bases at J, leaving 5 bases unmatched. CDR3 size: 13 residues. The CDR3 nucleotides are TGTGCCAGCAGCCGACAGGGCGGCACTGAAGCTTTCTTT. This gives the protein CASSRQGGTEAFF.

The rearrangement links TRBV28 to TRBJ1-2; D remains ambiguous. V was trimmed by 8 bases and J by 3 bases, leaving 13 bases between them. The V gene's germline CDR1 is MDHEN and CDR2 SYDVKM. This CDR3 has 13 amino acids. The CDR3 nucleotides are TGTGCCAGCGCCTTCGCTGGGCACTATGGCTACACCTTC. Translation: CASAFAGHYGYTF.